A single TCR beta chain is shown here with its context. Only a few counts were recorded for this clonotype. Its cognate antigen has yet to be identified. No base-level quality is on record; no much larger clone is a single base apart. These data originate in a study of early T cells in non-severe SARS-CoV-2 infection (dated by TCRdb to about 2021). In the study overall: Because TCR sequencing relied on bulk RNA taken from unsorted whole blood, pairing of alpha and beta chains was not possible.

The library was built by means of 5' RACE. Sequenced on a NextSeq 500. Unique molecular identifiers were attached to individual cDNA molecules in the TCR library protocol so that sequencing error and PCR bias could be corrected. TCR alpha and beta chains were both sequenced, and the abundances of alpha and beta sequences in each sample were closely correlated with each other. Per the source publication's procedure: Decombinator V4 was used to annotate the V gene, J gene and CDR3 of the TCR sequences. Expanded TCRs were defined as changing significantly between any two time points under a Poisson model with p below 0.0001. TCR abundances were normalised to the total number of TCRs sequenced per sample and expressed as counts per million. TRAV1-2 paired with TRAJ12, TRAJ20 or TRAJ33 defined MAIT TCRs, while TRAV10 paired with TRAJ18 defined iNKT TCRs. A search of VDJdb, accessed on 1 November 2021, was run for TCRs annotated to CMV, EBV and SARS-CoV-2, with TCRs annotated for multiple antigens excluded. Using fastp trimming at Q25 and MiXCR clonotype assembly, TCRdb reanalyzed the public sequencing data and kept in-frame beta chains. Entries that share a CDR3 protein sequence are merged under the most common genes and DNA. None of the V and J calls come from the authors' own analysis; TCRdb made them. The sample profile shows 85,000 to 100,000 distinct CDR3 sequences; approximately 11% of them were found once. Together, the top ten hold around 4.3% of the sample.

Overall study outcomes, separate from this receptor: VDJdb matching was skewed toward anti-spike CD8 responses and likely underestimated virus-specific expansions, missing private and CD4 specificities.

A case-control design nested within a healthcare worker cohort in London, UK, was used, with weekly nasopharyngeal swab PCR tests and blood sampling performed. Healthcare workers were recruited between 23 and 31 March 2020, during the week of the UK lockdown, and were followed weekly for up to 16 weeks. The germline ends are 9 bases apart after V is trimmed by 1 base and J by 3 bases. From the cysteine up to the phenylalanine, the CDR3 has a length of 14 residues. The entry retains the CDR3 DNA only, 42 bases that are in frame from base 1. The rearrangement combines TRBV12-3 or TRBV12-4 with TRBJ1-2, with no reliable assignment of the D segment. The sequence derives from an adult who was a healthcare worker with PCR-confirmed SARS-CoV-2 infection or an uninfected control (not recorded which). Sequencing used whole blood, obtained at baseline. The DNA sequence is given as TGTGCCAGCAGTTTAGACGGATCATACTATGGCTACACCTTC. Its product reads: CASSLDGSYYGYTF.